This T cell receptor (beta chain) was recovered during a study of cytomegalovirus exposure and HLA in healthy donors. Findings and caveats of the study: It was reported in a later analysis that an Asian-associated ancestry cluster showed fewer N-insertions than the approximately 670-donor mean.

Points on this clone: Its matching antigen is unknown.

The V end lost 3 bases, the J end lost 8 bases, and 15 bases lay between the germline ends. Germline lookup yields CDR1 SGHNT and CDR2 YYREEE (reference sequence). There are 15 residues in the CDR3. Use of 60 Vbeta and 13 Jbeta primers characterized the PCR. Sequencing used immunoSEQ multiplex PCR; TCRdb keeps in-frame clones, though not all of them. The sample holds roughly 140,000 clones, around three quarters seen once. The V call is TRBV5-4, the J call TRBJ1-6; unclear D gene. The TCR was taken from a man aged 40-55 years in good health and CMV-seropositive. The source material was PBMCs. The CDR3: CASSSAGFRDSPLHF. CDR3 DNA sequence: TGTGCCAGCAGCTCCGCGGGGTTTCGGGATTCACCCCTCCACTTT.